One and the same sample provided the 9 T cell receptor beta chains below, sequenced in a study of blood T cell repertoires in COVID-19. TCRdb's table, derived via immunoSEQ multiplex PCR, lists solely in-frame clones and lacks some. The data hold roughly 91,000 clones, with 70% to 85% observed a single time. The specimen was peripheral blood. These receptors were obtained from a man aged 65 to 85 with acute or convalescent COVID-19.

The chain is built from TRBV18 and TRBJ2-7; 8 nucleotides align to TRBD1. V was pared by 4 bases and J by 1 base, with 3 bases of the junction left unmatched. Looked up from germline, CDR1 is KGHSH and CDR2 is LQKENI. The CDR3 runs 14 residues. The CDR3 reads CASSQDRASYEQYF. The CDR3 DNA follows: TGTGCCAGCTCACAGGACAGGGCTTCCTACGAGCAGTACTTC. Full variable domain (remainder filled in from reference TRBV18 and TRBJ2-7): NAGVMQNPRHLVRRRGQEARLRCSPMKGHSHVYWYRQLPEEGLKFMVYLQKENIIDESGMPKERFSAEFPKEGPSILRIQQVVRGDSAAYFCASSQDRASYEQYFGPGTRLTVT.

The CDR3 coding sequence is TGTGCCAGCAGTTGGACAGTGGGTCAGCCCCAGCATTTT. Its protein product is CASSWTVGQPQHF. This rearrangement joins TRBV27 to TRBJ1-5, with D tentatively TRBD1 (6 bases). Germline lookup yields CDR1 MNHEY and CDR2 SMNVEV (reference sequence). This CDR3 has 13 amino acids. Trimming removed 4 bases at V and 6 bases at J, with 10 bases between.

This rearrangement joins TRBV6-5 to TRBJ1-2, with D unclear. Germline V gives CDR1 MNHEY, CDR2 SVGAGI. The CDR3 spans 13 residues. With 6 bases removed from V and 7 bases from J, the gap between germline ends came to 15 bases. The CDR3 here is CASSRGSRGGYTF. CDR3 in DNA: TGTGCCAGCAGCCGCGGGAGTCGAGGTGGCTACACCTTC.

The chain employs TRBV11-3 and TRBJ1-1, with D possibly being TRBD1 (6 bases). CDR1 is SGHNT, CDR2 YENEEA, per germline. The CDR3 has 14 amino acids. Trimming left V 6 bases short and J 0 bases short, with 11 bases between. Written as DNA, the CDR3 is TGTGCCAGCAGTTCTGGGGACATGAACACTGAAGCTTTCTTT. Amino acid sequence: CASSSGDMNTEAFF.

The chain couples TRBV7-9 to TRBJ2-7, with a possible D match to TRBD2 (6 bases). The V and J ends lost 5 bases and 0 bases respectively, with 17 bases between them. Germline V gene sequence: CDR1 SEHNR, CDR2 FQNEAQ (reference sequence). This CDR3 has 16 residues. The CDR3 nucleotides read TGTGCCAGCAGCCCGGGACCCAAGGGAGGCTCCTACGAGCAGTACTTC. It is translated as CASSPGPKGGSYEQYF.

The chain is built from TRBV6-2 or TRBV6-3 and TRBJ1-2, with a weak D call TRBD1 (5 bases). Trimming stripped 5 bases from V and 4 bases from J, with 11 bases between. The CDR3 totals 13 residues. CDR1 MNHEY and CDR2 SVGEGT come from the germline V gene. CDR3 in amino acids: CASSDVGGYGYTF. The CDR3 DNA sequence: TGTGCCAGCAGTGACGTGGGGGGCTATGGCTACACCTTC.

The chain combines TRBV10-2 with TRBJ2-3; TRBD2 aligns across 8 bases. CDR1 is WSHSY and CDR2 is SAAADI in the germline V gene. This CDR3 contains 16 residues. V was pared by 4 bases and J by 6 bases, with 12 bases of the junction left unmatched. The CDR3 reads CASSGKSGGVSDTQYF. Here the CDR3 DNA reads TGCGCCAGCAGTGGGAAAAGCGGGGGTGTTTCGGATACGCAGTATTTT.

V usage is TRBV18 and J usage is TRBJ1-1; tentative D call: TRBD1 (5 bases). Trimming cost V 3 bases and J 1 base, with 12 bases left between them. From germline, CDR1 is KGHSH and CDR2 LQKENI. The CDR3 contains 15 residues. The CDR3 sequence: CASSPPDSRNTEAFF. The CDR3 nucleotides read TGTGCCAGCTCACCCCCCGACAGCCGGAACACTGAAGCTTTCTTT. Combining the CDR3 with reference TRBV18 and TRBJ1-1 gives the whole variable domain NAGVMQNPRHLVRRRGQEARLRCSPMKGHSHVYWYRQLPEEGLKFMVYLQKENIIDESGMPKERFSAEFPKEGPSILRIQQVVRGDSAAYFCASSPPDSRNTEAFFGQGTRLTVV.

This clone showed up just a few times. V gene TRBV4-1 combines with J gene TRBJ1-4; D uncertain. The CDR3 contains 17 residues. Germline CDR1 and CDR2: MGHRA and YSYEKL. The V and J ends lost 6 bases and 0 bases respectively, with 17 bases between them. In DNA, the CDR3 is TGCGCCAGCAGACATGGGAGGGTATTCGCAACTAATGAAAAACTGTTTTTT. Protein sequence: CASRHGRVFATNEKLFF.